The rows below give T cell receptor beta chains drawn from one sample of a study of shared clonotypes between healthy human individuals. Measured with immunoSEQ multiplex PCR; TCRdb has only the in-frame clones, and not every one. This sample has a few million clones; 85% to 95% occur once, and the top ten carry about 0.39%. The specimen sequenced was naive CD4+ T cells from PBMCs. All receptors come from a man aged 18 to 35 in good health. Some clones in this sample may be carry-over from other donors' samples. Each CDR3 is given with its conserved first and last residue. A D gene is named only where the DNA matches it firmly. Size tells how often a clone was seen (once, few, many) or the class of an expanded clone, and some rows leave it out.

DNA: TGCGCCAGCAGTTGTACAGGGATTTCCGTCTACGAGCAGTACTTC
CDR3: CASSCTGISVYEQYF
D: -
V: TRBV23-1
size: once
J: TRBJ2-7

DNA: TGTGCCAGTGGGACTGGACTAGTCAAAAACATTCAGTACTTC
CDR3: CASGTGLVKNIQYF
D: TRBD2
V: TRBV19
size: -
J: TRBJ2-4

DNA: TGTGCCAGCAGTTCCACCCGAGGGATCACAGATACGCAGTATTTT
CDR3: CASSSTRGITDTQYF
D: -
V: TRBV6-5
size: once
J: TRBJ2-3

DNA: TGTGCCAGCAGTGCCTTCAGGGAATCGGGAGGCTACACCTTC
CDR3: CASSAFRESGGYTF
D: -
V: TRBV27
size: -
J: TRBJ1-2

DNA: TGTGCCAGCAGCTTAGGAGGAAAAGAGACCCAGTACTTC
CDR3: CASSLGGKETQYF
D: -
V: TRBV11-2
size: -
J: TRBJ2-5

DNA: TGTGCCAGCAGCTTAGGGGTAACCGGGGAGCTGTTTTTT
CDR3: CASSLGVTGELFF
D: -
V: TRBV5-6
size: -
J: TRBJ2-2

DNA: TGTGCCAGCACCGCCCGGGACAGGGGTTCACCCCTCCACTTT
CDR3: CASTARDRGSPLHF
D: TRBD1
V: TRBV2
size: -
J: TRBJ1-6

DNA: TGTGCCAGCAGCGAGAGCGGGAGTATCTACGAGCAGTACTTC
CDR3: CASSESGSIYEQYF
D: TRBD2
V: TRBV9
size: -
J: TRBJ2-7

DNA: TGTGCCAGCAGTTGGACAGGTGCTGAAGCTTTCTTT
CDR3: CASSWTGAEAFF
D: TRBD1
V: TRBV27
size: -
J: TRBJ1-1

DNA: TGTGCCAGCAGCACGGGGACTGCTAAGTACGAGCAGTACTTC
CDR3: CASSTGTAKYEQYF
D: -
V: TRBV7-2
size: -
J: TRBJ2-7

DNA: TGCAGCGTTGAAGATCAGGAGGGTTCCGAGCAGTACTTC
CDR3: CSVEDQEGSEQYF
D: -
V: TRBV29-1
size: -
J: TRBJ2-7

DNA: TGTGCCAGCAGTGAAGGAAGGGCAGGCGACACTGAAGCTTTCTTT
CDR3: CASSEGRAGDTEAFF
D: -
V: TRBV6-1
size: -
J: TRBJ1-1

DNA: TGCGCCAGCAGCTTTGACACCCATGGCTACACCTTC
CDR3: CASSFDTHGYTF
D: -
V: TRBV5-1
size: -
J: TRBJ1-2

DNA: TGTGCCAGCAGTAGACGTTCTTACATGAACACTGAAGCTTTCTTT
CDR3: CASSRRSYMNTEAFF
D: -
V: TRBV6-1
size: few
J: TRBJ1-1

DNA: TGCGCCAGCAGCTTGGTGGGGACAAGGGAGGAAAAACTGTTTTTT
CDR3: CASSLVGTREEKLFF
D: -
V: TRBV5-1
size: -
J: TRBJ1-4

DNA: TGTGCCAGCAGCACTGGGACTAGGACAGATACGCAGTATTTT
CDR3: CASSTGTRTDTQYF
D: TRBD2
V: TRBV9
size: -
J: TRBJ2-3

DNA: TGTGCCAGCACCCGGCTAACGGAGACGCAGTATTTT
CDR3: CASTRLTETQYF
D: -
V: TRBV28
size: -
J: TRBJ2-3

DNA: TGTGCCAGCAGTGAAAGGGCACTATGGGAGACCCAGTACTTC
CDR3: CASSERALWETQYF
D: -
V: TRBV2
size: -
J: TRBJ2-5

DNA: TGTGCCAGCAGTGGAAAGCGGGATCAGCCCCAGCATTTT
CDR3: CASSGKRDQPQHF
D: -
V: TRBV27
size: once
J: TRBJ1-5

DNA: TGTGCCATCAGCCACAGGAGGGAAGGGCCGAAGTCAGGCATCTACAATGAGCAGTTCTTC
CDR3: CAISHRREGPKSGIYNEQFF
D: -
V: TRBV10-3
size: -
J: TRBJ2-1

DNA: TGTGCCAGCTATCCCGGAGAGGATCTCGACATTCAGTACTTC
CDR3: CASYPGEDLDIQYF
D: -
V: TRBV21-1
size: -
J: TRBJ2-4

DNA: TGCGCCAGCAGCCCTCGACTAGCGGGAGGGAATGAGCAGTTCTTC
CDR3: CASSPRLAGGNEQFF
D: TRBD2
V: TRBV4-3
size: -
J: TRBJ2-1

DNA: TGTGCCAGCAGTGAAGCGGATCTTATGGTTTTTCGGAGCGGGATCAAAAACATTCAGTACTTC
CDR3: CASSEADLMVFRSGIKNIQYF
D: TRBD2
V: TRBV2
size: -
J: TRBJ2-4

DNA: TGCGCCAGCAGCCCCGGCCGTACCGCCCGGCCAGGGGGGGAGACCCAGTACTTC
CDR3: CASSPGRTARPGGETQYF
D: -
V: TRBV5-1
size: -
J: TRBJ2-5

DNA: TGTGCCAGCAGCAGCTTTTGGGGGCAGCCCCAGCATTTT
CDR3: CASSSFWGQPQHF
D: -
V: TRBV7-2
size: -
J: TRBJ1-5

DNA: TGTGCCAGCAGTTCCTCTCGGACAGAAAATGGCTACACCTTC
CDR3: CASSSSRTENGYTF
D: -
V: TRBV27
size: -
J: TRBJ1-2

DNA: TGTGCCAGCAGGGAGGTAATCACTAATGAAAAACTGTTTTTT
CDR3: CASREVITNEKLFF
D: -
V: TRBV28
size: -
J: TRBJ1-4

DNA: TGTGCCAGCAGCTTAGCAGGGAGTATACCTGGGGCCAACGTCCTGACTTTC
CDR3: CASSLAGSIPGANVLTF
D: -
V: TRBV7-2
size: -
J: TRBJ2-6

DNA: TGTGCCAGCAGCGTAGCGGGAGGGCCCGGCGGGGAGCTGTTTTTT
CDR3: CASSVAGGPGGELFF
D: TRBD2
V: TRBV7-3
size: -
J: TRBJ2-2

DNA: TGTGCCAGTAGTATCGGTCCGGAATCACCAGGGCGTCGGGGTAGAGCTTTCTTT
CDR3: CASSIGPESPGRRGRAFF
D: -
V: TRBV19
size: -
J: TRBJ1-1

DNA: TGTGCCAGCAGTAGCCCCGGGACAGGGGACTACAATGAGCAGTTCTTC
CDR3: CASSSPGTGDYNEQFF
D: TRBD1
V: TRBV28
size: -
J: TRBJ2-1

DNA: TGCGCCAGCAGCTTGGAATTGGATCAGCCCCAGCATTTT
CDR3: CASSLELDQPQHF
D: -
V: TRBV5-1
size: -
J: TRBJ1-5

DNA: TGTGCCACCCATAATCCCGGCGATACGCAGTATTTT
CDR3: CATHNPGDTQYF
D: -
V: TRBV25-1
size: -
J: TRBJ2-3

DNA: TGTGCCAGCAGTTACTCTGCGGGGCTTAATCAGCCCCAGCATTTT
CDR3: CASSYSAGLNQPQHF
D: -
V: TRBV6-5
size: -
J: TRBJ1-5

DNA: TGCGCCAGCAGCTTTATCGGAGTCACCGGGGAGCTGTTTTTT
CDR3: CASSFIGVTGELFF
D: -
V: TRBV5-1
size: once
J: TRBJ2-2

DNA: TGTGCCAGCAGTTTATTCCCTAGCGGGAGGGTAGTCCATGAGCAGTTCTTC
CDR3: CASSLFPSGRVVHEQFF
D: TRBD2
V: TRBV28
size: -
J: TRBJ2-1

DNA: TGTGCCAGTAGTATAAGATCCCAGAACACTGAAGCTTTCTTT
CDR3: CASSIRSQNTEAFF
D: -
V: TRBV19
size: -
J: TRBJ1-1

DNA: TGCGCCAGCAGCTATGGGACGGATCAGCCCCAGCATTTT
CDR3: CASSYGTDQPQHF
D: -
V: TRBV5-1
size: -
J: TRBJ1-5

DNA: TGTGCCAGTAGTATAGGGGGCGCCGTCCTGAACACTGAAGCTTTCTTT
CDR3: CASSIGGAVLNTEAFF
D: -
V: TRBV19
size: -
J: TRBJ1-1

DNA: TGTGCCAGCAGCTCTGGGCTAGATCTCTACAATGAGCAGTTCTTC
CDR3: CASSSGLDLYNEQFF
D: -
V: TRBV11-2
size: -
J: TRBJ2-1

DNA: TGCGCCAGCAGTACCGGGACCATGAACACTGAAGCTTTCTTT
CDR3: CASSTGTMNTEAFF
D: -
V: TRBV5-1
size: once
J: TRBJ1-1

DNA: TGTGCCAGCAGCCAAGATTCCGGGACTAGCGGAGTCGGGGAGCTGTTTTTT
CDR3: CASSQDSGTSGVGELFF
D: TRBD2
V: TRBV4-2
size: -
J: TRBJ2-2

DNA: TGTGCCAGCTCACCAGTGGCAGGGGGCGTTGGGCCCTATGGCTACACCTTC
CDR3: CASSPVAGGVGPYGYTF
D: TRBD1
V: TRBV18
size: -
J: TRBJ1-2

DNA: TGTGCCAGCTCCATAGGGGGCACAGGTCCCTTATATGGCTACACCTTC
CDR3: CASSIGGTGPLYGYTF
D: TRBD1
V: TRBV18
size: -
J: TRBJ1-2

DNA: TGCGCCAGCAGCTTGTCGGTCTACAATGAGCAGTTCTTC
CDR3: CASSLSVYNEQFF
D: -
V: TRBV5-1
size: -
J: TRBJ2-1

DNA: TGTGCCAGCAGCTTAGGGTCGGGTTCCTTCTCCTACGAGCAGTACTTC
CDR3: CASSLGSGSFSYEQYF
D: -
V: TRBV7-2
size: -
J: TRBJ2-7

DNA: TGCGCCAGCAGCCAATCCGGGACTAGCGGCTACGAGCAGTACTTC
CDR3: CASSQSGTSGYEQYF
D: TRBD2
V: TRBV4-3
size: -
J: TRBJ2-7

DNA: TGTGCCAGCAGCCCCGGGACAGGGCTTGGCGAGCAGTACTTC
CDR3: CASSPGTGLGEQYF
D: TRBD1
V: TRBV7-2
size: -
J: TRBJ2-7

DNA: TGTGCCAGCAGCCTAGGGAGCGGTAGCTCCTACGAGCAGTACTTC
CDR3: CASSLGSGSSYEQYF
D: -
V: TRBV7-2
size: -
J: TRBJ2-7

DNA: TGTGCCAGCTCACCTACTAGCGGCTGGCAAGGATACAATGAGCAGTTCTTC
CDR3: CASSPTSGWQGYNEQFF
D: TRBD2
V: TRBV18
size: -
J: TRBJ2-1

DNA: TGTGCCAGCAGTATACCCGGGACTAGGACACAAGAGACCCAGTACTTC
CDR3: CASSIPGTRTQETQYF
D: TRBD2
V: TRBV27
size: -
J: TRBJ2-5

DNA: TGTGCCAGCAGCTTGTACGGGAGTACGGAGACCCAGTACTTC
CDR3: CASSLYGSTETQYF
D: -
V: TRBV5-4
size: -
J: TRBJ2-5

DNA: TGTGCCAGCAGTGAGAGGAACAGGGATAGAAAAGCTTTCTTT
CDR3: CASSERNRDRKAFF
D: -
V: TRBV2
size: once
J: TRBJ1-1